These 23 T cell receptor beta chains share one sample of origin, sequenced in a study of vaccination and CD4 T cells after COVID-19. The Oncomine TCR Beta short-read assay was applied to DNA of cultured CD4+ T cells. TCRdb reprocessed the PCR reads via MiXCR and lists one record per CDR3 protein. The sample records around 15,000 distinct CDR3 sequences, 58% being singletons. These TCRs are of unknown antigen specificity. The treatment was: roughly ten-day PBMC culture with coronavirus spike peptide pools or control peptides (ViraFEST assay). Sequenced sample: CD4+ T cells from blood, cultured in vitro. Source of these receptors: a human donor who had recovered from COVID-19.

The chain joins TRBV7-9 to TRBJ1-1, with TRBD1 identical over 7 bases. CDR3 length equals 16 residues. The trim removed 0 bases at V and 1 base at J, leaving 5 bases unmatched. CDR1 and CDR2 (germline): SEHNR, FQNEAQ (reference sequence). CDR3 loop: CASSLAWRGPNTEAFF. The CDR3 DNA reads as TGTGCCAGCAGCTTAGCGTGGAGGGGGCCGAACACTGAAGCTTTCTTT.

The chain combines TRBV28 with TRBJ1-1; D might be TRBD1 (5 bases). The CDR3 loop spans 13 amino acids. Looked up from germline, CDR1 is MDHEN and CDR2 is SYDVKM. V lost 3 bases and J 8 bases, leaving 13 bases between the germline ends. CDR3 residues: CASSLQGGSEAFF. CDR3 sequence (DNA): TGTGCCAGCAGTTTGCAGGGAGGGTCAGAAGCTTTCTTT.

Written as DNA, the CDR3 is TGCGCCAGCAGCGTATTCGGGGGGCAGGGCATTCAGTACTTC. Its translation is CASSVFGGQGIQYF. V gene TRBV5-1 combines with J gene TRBJ2-4; possible D gene TRBD2, 7 bases. V lost 4 bases and J lost 9, with 17 bases in between. The germline gives CDR1 SGHRS, CDR2 YFSETQ. The CDR3 contains 14 residues.

This clonotype was recorded a few times. This chain uses TRBV27 with TRBJ1-6; D gene uncertain. Per the germline V gene, CDR1 is MNHEY and CDR2 is SMNVEV (reference sequence). Deletions cut 7 bases from V and 9 bases from J, with 22 bases between. The CDR3 is 16 residues long. DNA of the CDR3: TGTGCCAGCAAGGTTACCGGTTCACGGTTCGGTTCACCCCTCCACTTT. This gives the protein CASKVTGSRFGSPLHF.

This clonotype has just a few counts. This chain joins TRBV29-1 and TRBJ2-2; TRBD2 agrees at 8 bases. Per the germline V gene, CDR1 is SQVTM and CDR2 is ANQGSEA. V shed 5 bases, J shed 6 bases, and the junction held 8 bases outside the gene matches. The CDR3 has 14 amino acids. Here the CDR3 reads CSVTSGARSGELFF. The DNA of the CDR3 is TGCAGCGTTACTAGCGGAGCCCGATCCGGGGAGCTGTTTTTT.

In DNA form, the CDR3 reads TGTGCCAGCAGTGCAATTCAGGACAGACCTGGCGGCTACACCTTC. It yields the protein CASSAIQDRPGGYTF. The V gene is TRBV6-1, the J gene TRBJ1-2; D is perhaps TRBD1 (6 bases). Trimming stripped 4 bases from V and 8 bases from J, with 20 bases between. The CDR3 runs to 15 residues. Germline V gene data show CDR1 as MNHNS and CDR2 as SASEGT.

This clonotype was seen a few times. The gene calls are TRBV19 and TRBJ2-1; 7 nucleotides align to TRBD2. With 5 bases clipped from V and 7 bases from J, the junction kept 8 bases outside the gene matches. CDR3 length: 14 residues. Germline values: CDR1 LNHDA, CDR2 SQIVND (reference sequence). The CDR3 region is CASSFEWRGNEQFF. DNA for the CDR3: TGTGCCAGTAGTTTTGAGTGGCGGGGGAATGAGCAGTTCTTC.

The rearrangement joins TRBV28 to TRBJ1-5, with 12 bases that match TRBD1. The J segment lost 4 bases and the V segment lost 5 bases, leaving 9 bases of the junction unmatched. Per germline, CDR1 MDHEN and CDR2 SYDVKM. There are 17 residues in the CDR3. CDR3 sequence: CASSPYRDRGQNQPQHF. CDR3 in DNA: TGTGCCAGCAGTCCCTACCGGGACAGGGGGCAGAATCAGCCCCAGCATTTT.

This clonotype was counted a few times. The chain joins TRBV2 to TRBJ1-5, with D uncertain. Germline CDR1 SNHLY, CDR2 FYNNEI. The CDR3 covers 14 residues. The V end lost 3 bases, the J end lost 7 bases, and 13 bases lay between the germline ends. CDR3 coding DNA: TGTGCCAGCAGTGAGGGTGGTAGGACCCAGCCCCAGCATTTT. It translates to CASSEGGRTQPQHF.

This clonotype was seen more than once but under ten times. V gene TRBV6-1 combines with J gene TRBJ1-1; TRBD1 matches at 7 bases. The CDR3 covers 11 residues. V was clipped by 6 bases and J by 5 bases; unmatched bases: 0. CDR1 and CDR2 (germline): MNHNS, SASEGT. The CDR3, as DNA: TGTGCCAGCAGACAGGGGACTGAAGCTTTCTTT. Protein sequence: CASRQGTEAFF.

CDR3 region: CSAEKGTQYF. The CDR3 nucleotides are TGCAGTGCTGAGAAGGGGACCCAGTACTTC. The rearrangement uses TRBV20-1 and TRBJ2-5; D unresolved. V was cut by 5 bases and J by 7 bases, with 8 bases left in between. Germline CDR1 is DFQATT and CDR2 is SNEGSKA (reference sequence). This CDR3 has 10 residues.

The chain is built from TRBV5-5 and TRBJ1-1; perhaps TRBD1 as D (6 bases). CDR3 length: 15 amino acids. V was trimmed by 2 bases and J by 5 bases, leaving 16 bases between them. Germline V lookup: CDR1 SGHKS, CDR2 YYEKEE (reference sequence). CDR3: CASSFGYRVGTEAFF. The DNA for the CDR3 is TGTGCCAGCAGCTTTGGGTACAGGGTAGGAACTGAAGCTTTCTTT.

The gene calls are TRBV19 and TRBJ1-6, with 9 bases matching TRBD1. This CDR3 spans 16 amino acids. Germline values: CDR1 LNHDA, CDR2 SQIVND (reference sequence). V was clipped by 7 bases and J by 6 bases; unmatched bases: 10. CDR3: CASKDPGQGGNSPLHF. In DNA form, the CDR3 reads TGTGCCAGTAAAGACCCGGGACAGGGTGGTAATTCACCCCTCCACTTT. Full variable domain (remainder filled in from reference TRBV19 and TRBJ1-6): DGGITQSPKYLFRKEGQNVTLSCEQNLNHDAMYWYRQDPGQGLRLIYYSQIVNDFQKGDIAEGYSVSREKKESFPLTVTSAQKNPTAFYLCASKDPGQGGNSPLHFGNGTRLTVT.

This clonotype was seen only a few times. The genes are TRBV7-3 and TRBJ1-1, with a weak D call TRBD1 (6 bases). V dropped 6 bases and J dropped 3 bases, with 8 bases sitting between them. CDR3 length: 12 residues. In germline, CDR1 is SGHTA, CDR2 FQGTGA. The DNA of the CDR3 is TGTGCCAGCAGTGAGGGGGACACTGAAGCTTTCTTT. Translating it yields CASSEGDTEAFF.

The table lists this clonotype with a few counts. This chain links TRBV11-3 with TRBJ1-1, with D uncertain. The CDR3 has 13 amino acids. V was clipped by 5 bases and J by 1 base, with 8 bases between them. CDR1 is SGHNT, CDR2 YENEEA, per germline. CDR3 nucleotides: TGTGCCAGCAGCCTACAGCAGAACACTGAAGCTTTCTTT. Translated, it gives CASSLQQNTEAFF.

The chain recombines TRBV12-3 or TRBV12-4 with TRBJ1-6; 8 nucleotides agree with TRBD1. With V trimmed by 7 bases and J by 8 bases, 7 bases remained unmatched. The CDR3 spans 14 residues. CDR3: CASISGRGHSPLHF. The CDR3, as DNA: TGTGCCAGCATTAGTGGCAGGGGGCATTCACCCCTCCACTTT.

This clonotype has just one count. The rearrangement uses TRBV7-9 and TRBJ1-2, with 7 bases identical to TRBD1. This CDR3 is 13 amino acids long. V lost 7 bases and J lost 2; bases outside the gene matches: 4. Looked up from germline, CDR1 is SEHNR and CDR2 is FQNEAQ (reference sequence). CDR3 in amino acids: CASTWGQNYGYTF. In DNA form, the CDR3 reads TGTGCCAGCACCTGGGGACAGAACTATGGCTACACCTTC.

The chain couples TRBV6-5 to TRBJ1-5, with 8 bases that match TRBD1. Germline V gene lookup returns CDR1 MNHEY and CDR2 SVGAGI. CDR3 length: 16 residues. With V trimmed by 2 bases and J by 4 bases, 7 bases remained unmatched. CDR3 residues: CASSYPRTGKNQPQHF. Here the CDR3 DNA reads TGTGCCAGCAGTTACCCCCGGACAGGGAAGAATCAGCCCCAGCATTTT.

This rearrangement joins TRBV27 to TRBJ2-3; D unclear. Germline CDR1 reads MNHEY; CDR2 reads SMNVEV (reference sequence). The V end lost 3 bases, the J end lost 0 bases, and 13 bases lay between the germline ends. There are 16 residues in the CDR3. CDR3: CASSFPPGPSTDTQYF. DNA for the CDR3: TGTGCCAGCAGTTTTCCCCCAGGTCCTAGCACAGATACGCAGTATTTT.

This clonotype appeared once. One junction end disagrees with the germline gene, perhaps due to a read error. The J gene is TRBJ2-5, the V gene TRBV4-1; 12 bases are shared with TRBD2. The CDR3 spans 17 residues. From germline, CDR1 is MGHRA and CDR2 YSYEKL. The CDR3 DNA reads as TGCGCCAGCAGCCAAAAAACTAGCGGGAGGCTCCAAGGGACCCAGTACTTC. It translates to CASSQKTSGRLQGTQYF.

The rearrangement joins TRBV24-1 to TRBJ2-3; 7 nucleotides match TRBD2. With 2 bases clipped from V and 0 bases from J, the junction kept 7 bases outside the gene matches. The CDR3 extends over 17 amino acids. Germline assignment: CDR1 KGHDR and CDR2 SFDVKD. CDR3 in DNA: TGTGCCACCAGTGATTCGGTAGCGGGCCAGAGCACAGATACGCAGTATTTT. Encoded protein: CATSDSVAGQSTDTQYF.

The table lists this clonotype with a few counts. This chain uses TRBV4-3 with TRBJ1-6; possibly TRBD1 for D (5 bases). The CDR3 runs to 15 residues. Germline-derived CDR1 and CDR2 are LGHNA and YSLEER. The germline V and J ends were trimmed by 0 bases and 10 bases, with 13 bases remaining between them. CDR3 in amino acids: CASSQDSGGPSPLHF. The CDR3 DNA sequence: TGCGCCAGCAGCCAAGATTCCGGGGGACCCTCACCCCTCCACTTT.

V gene TRBV24-1 combines with J gene TRBJ1-2, with no clear D. The CDR3 totals 15 residues. V was trimmed by 3 bases and J by 2 bases, leaving 12 bases between them. CDR1 and CDR2 from the germline V gene are KGHDR and SFDVKD. The CDR3 DNA follows: TGTGCCACCAGTGATACCTCCGCGGGGAACTATGGCTACACCTTC. Translation gives CATSDTSAGNYGYTF.